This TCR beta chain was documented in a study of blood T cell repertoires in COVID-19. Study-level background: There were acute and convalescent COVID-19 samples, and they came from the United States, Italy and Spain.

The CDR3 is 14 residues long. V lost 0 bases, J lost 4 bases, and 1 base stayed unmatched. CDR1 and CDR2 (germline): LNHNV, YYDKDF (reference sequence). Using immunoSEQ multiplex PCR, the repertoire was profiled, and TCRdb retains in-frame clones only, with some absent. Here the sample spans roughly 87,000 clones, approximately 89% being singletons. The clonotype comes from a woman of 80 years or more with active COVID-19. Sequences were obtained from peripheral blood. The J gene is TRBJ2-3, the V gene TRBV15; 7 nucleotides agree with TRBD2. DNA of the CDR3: TGTGCCACCAGCAGAGACGGGGGGTCAGATACGCAGTATTTT. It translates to CATSRDGGSDTQYF.